This T cell receptor (beta chain) was recovered during a study of CD8 T cells in ankylosing spondylitis. Notes on the study in general: Seemingly characteristic of ankylosing spondylitis blood was a TCR beta motif consisting of eight highly homologous variants.

The sample holds many counts of this clonotype. Its antigen is unknown. Deletions cut 4 bases from V and 6 bases from J, with 20 bases between. The CDR3 loop spans 15 amino acids. CDR1 and CDR2 (germline): SGDLS, YYNGEE. Researchers built TCR beta libraries using quantitative 5'-RACE with molecular barcodes. TCRdb re-called the 5' RACE reads through MiXCR, storing one row per CDR3 protein. The table lists more than 7,500 distinct CDR3 sequences, 3% to 4% of them singletons. Sequencing was done on a sample of blood, either unsorted or a sorted T cell fraction (not recorded which). The origin of this receptor is a female donor with ankylosing spondylitis or in good health (not recorded which). The gene calls are TRBV9 and TRBJ2-7; D is possibly TRBD2 (6 bases). CDR3 sequence reads: CASSPEGRTAGEQYF. Written as DNA, the CDR3 is TGTGCCAGCAGCCCGGAGGGGCGGACGGCGGGCGAGCAGTACTTC.